This T cell receptor beta chain comes out of a study of T cell repertoires in cytomegalovirus infection. V was clipped by 7 bases and J by 6 bases; unmatched bases: 9. The germline CDR1 and CDR2 sequences are SGHTA and FQGNSA. The CDR3 sequence is 15 residues long. This clonotype was counted only a few times. Its antigen is as yet unknown. One entry per CDR3 protein, called by TCRdb with MiXCR from the reads. Among 450,000 to 650,000 distinct CDR3 sequences, around 40% were seen once, and the ten largest hold 48%. This chain links TRBV7-2 with TRBJ2-1; 10 nucleotides align to TRBD2. Here the sequenced sample was cultured PBMCs, taken from culture after CMV antigen stimulation. This sequence was found in a human donor in good health (CMV status not recorded). Some clones in this sample may be carry-over from other donors' samples. As DNA, the CDR3 is TGTGCCAGCACCCCAGGGAGCGGGAGGGCCAATGAGCAGTTCTTC. This codes for CASTPGSGRANEQFF. Full variable domain (outside the CDR3, taken from reference TRBV7-2 and TRBJ2-1): GAGVSQSPSNKVTEKGKDVELRCDPISGHTALYWYRQSLGQGLEFLIYFQGNSAPDKSGLPSDRFSAERTGGSVSTLTIQRTQQEDSAVYLCASTPGSGRANEQFFGPGTRLTVL.